This T cell receptor (beta chain) originates from a study of Ad26.COV2.S vaccination and SARS-CoV-2 variants. At the level of the study: Enrolled in COV1001, the donor was in the Ad26.COV2.S trial arm, which received the vaccine. Ad26.COV2.S shots went into the muscle once or twice, 56 days apart. Study conclusions and caveats: It was found that vaccine and placebo recipients had similar non-spike TCR breadth.

Documented treatment: around 19 received Ad26.COV2.S at low or high dose, single or two shots; roughly five received placebo; per-sample allocation not given. Repertoires come from day 63 after the first vaccine or placebo injection. An adult of 18-55 years in Boston served as donor. As to this clone: Its antigen remains unidentified.

V was clipped by 6 bases and J by 1 base, with 6 bases between them. Germline CDR1 reads SEHNR; CDR2 reads FQNEAQ (reference sequence). The CDR3 extends over 12 amino acids. TCRdb's copy holds only in-frame clones and misses some; the assay was immunoSEQ multiplex PCR. This table has just over 350,000 clones, roughly 85% appearing once. The clonotype comes from a person between 18 and 60 years old who received the Ad26.COV2.S COVID-19 vaccine or a placebo. This specimen was peripheral blood, taken in a trial of Ad26.COV2.S vaccine versus placebo. The V gene is TRBV7-9, the J gene TRBJ1-1; no reliable D call. The CDR3 spells CASSLTNTEAFF. The CDR3 DNA reads as TGTGCCAGCAGTCTCACGAACACTGAAGCTTTCTTT.